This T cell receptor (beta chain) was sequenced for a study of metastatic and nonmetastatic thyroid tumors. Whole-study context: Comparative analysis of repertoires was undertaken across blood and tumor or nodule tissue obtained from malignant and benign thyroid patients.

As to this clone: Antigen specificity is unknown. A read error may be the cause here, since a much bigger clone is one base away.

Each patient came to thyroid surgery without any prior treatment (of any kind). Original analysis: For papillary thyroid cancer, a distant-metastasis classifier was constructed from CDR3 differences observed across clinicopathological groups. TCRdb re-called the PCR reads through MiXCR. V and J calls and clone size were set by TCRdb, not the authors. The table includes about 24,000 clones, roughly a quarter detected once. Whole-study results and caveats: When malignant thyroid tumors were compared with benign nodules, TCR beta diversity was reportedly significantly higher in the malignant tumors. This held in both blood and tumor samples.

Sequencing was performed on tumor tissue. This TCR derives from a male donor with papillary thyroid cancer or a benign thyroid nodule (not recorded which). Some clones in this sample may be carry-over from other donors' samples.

CDR3 sequence reads: CASSQTSGSNNEQLF. The CDR3 DNA reads TGTGCCAGCAGCCAGACTAGCGGAAGTAACAATGAGCAGCTCTTC. The J gene is TRBJ2-1, the V gene TRBV6-1; 9 bases align to TRBD2. The CDR3 totals 15 residues. CDR1 and CDR2 (germline): MNHNS, SASEGT.